This paragraph reports one T cell receptor (beta chain). The antigen it recognizes is unknown. No much larger clonotype is one base removed from it; base qualities were not supplied. CDR1 and CDR2 were assigned from the germline V gene as SNHLY and FYNNEI. The CDR3 runs 12 residues from the cysteine to the phenylalanine. The kept DNA is CDR3 alone, 36 bases in frame from the first base. The V end loses 2 bases and the J end loses 7 bases, and a stretch of 9 bases separates them. This specimen belongs to a study of cytomegalovirus exposure and HLA in healthy donors (dated 2017 in TCRdb). Broadly, across the study: In an earlier analysis of roughly 500 of the donors, around 290 Gb of sequence data and some 100 million unique TCR beta sequences from 150 million to 200 million T cells were reported. Roughly 300 gigabases of sequencing data and tens of millions of unique TCR sequences were included in an early release covering over 600 HLA-typed donors. The genetic ancestry cluster associated with self-reported Caucasian donors included roughly four fifths of the roughly 400 genotyped donors. The study aimed to test whether cataloging public T cell receptors could reveal signatures of past pathogen exposure. Using immunosequencing, the study profiled T cell repertoires from fewer than 700 subjects and related those repertoires to cytomegalovirus serostatus. A separate validation cohort of over a hundred different subjects was used in addition to the approximately 700-subject first cohort. To predict cytomegalovirus infection status, the study brought together high-throughput TCR immunosequencing, statistical association of individual TCRs with disease status, and machine learning. A later analysis re-analyzed previously published TCR beta repertoires from 550 to 700 donors and added high-resolution HLA genotyping to study TCR occurrence patterns. The later analysis used no new phenotypic data to find candidate immune exposures, relying instead on TCR beta sequences and their occurrence across donors. An earlier analysis of around 540 of the donors applied high-throughput TCR beta sequencing to assess whether each TCR beta V gene segment acted as functional or pseudogenic. Donor age, sex, ethnicity and CMV serostatus were compiled alongside the repertoire data. In a later genetic analysis, genome-wide SNP genotypes for about three fifths of the roughly 670 donors were used, and that subset was treated as a discovery cohort. All discovery cohort repertoires had been generated on a single sequencing platform. Both class I and class II loci were covered by HLA typing, at four-digit resolution. The number of donors typed differed by locus, with 629-630 for A, B, C, DRB1 and DQB1, around 500 for DQA1, about 610 for DPA1, and 400 to 490 for DPB1. Because of strong linkage in the cohort, a handful of DR-DQ haplotypes were treated as single units for association and clustering. Among 398 genotyped donors of the cohort, an average of about 240,000 unique TCR beta nucleotide sequences were sequenced per donor, approximately 20% of them non-productive. General study outcomes and caveats: In a later analysis, several top co-occurrence clusters were reported to appear linked to parvovirus B19, influenza, CMV and Epstein-Barr virus. This cohort had only TCR beta chains sequenced, and the lack of alpha or paired-chain data limited which features could be detected. In a later analysis, HLA-associated TCR beta chains were found to be more clonally expanded and to have lower generation probabilities than equally common non-associated chains. Some IMGT-functional V segments, including TRBV6-2 and TRBV6-3, could not be told apart with the 87-base-pair reads, so those segments were excluded. According to a later genetic analysis, donors in an Asian-associated ancestry cluster had fewer N-insertions in productive TCRs than the approximately 650-donor mean. Most TCR sequences were observed very rarely across donors, whereas some public TCRs were present in many individuals. In a later analysis, most CMV-associated TCR beta chains were found to appear HLA-restricted, with HLA associations seemingly driven largely by CMV exposure. In an earlier analysis of approximately 600 of the donors, most TCR beta V segments were observed in productive rearrangements about 87% or about 30% of the time, broadly matching IMGT annotations. The only immune exposure information available for the cohort was CMV serostatus. When HLA alleles, especially DR and DQ, strongly co-occurred, TCR associations were difficult to assign to individual alleles. A later analysis found that TCR association rates varied across HLA loci, with DRB1 alleles showing the most associated TCRs and HLA-C alleles the fewest. A few of the identified cytomegalovirus-associated TCR beta chains were confirmed in vitro to be specific for cytomegalovirus antigens. About 17 rarely observed V segments, including chromosome 9 orphons, were excluded from the earlier analysis of several hundred of the donors because counts were too low. A cluster of highly shared sequence variants was judged likely to represent a technical artifact of the sequencing pipeline. At a false discovery rate of 0.05, a later analysis linked 16,951 TCR beta sequences to specific HLA alleles. Presence/absence analyses assumed roughly uniform sequencing depth across donors, an assumption that may not hold. The study listed approximately 150 TCR beta chains as associated with cytomegalovirus. The classifier was reported to diagnose cytomegalovirus status with high specificity and sensitivity in both the original cohort and the validation cohort. Because some donors lacked HLA typing at each locus, the association tests relied only on the typed subset. A later genetic analysis associated a missense DCLRE1C variant with V-gene and J-gene trimming of TCR beta chains, and an independent cohort replicated the association. A further reported finding was that TCR beta sequences accurately predicted the HLA-A and HLA-B alleles for most subjects in the first cohort. The authors suggested that the approach could potentially be extended to other disease states and immunological phenotypes. Correlated functional status among segregating V segments might be attributable to linkage disequilibrium, but an unknown experimental factor could not be ruled out.

The cohort was made up of 666 healthy bone marrow donors. All cohort members were sampled while nominally healthy, although unrecorded immune exposures were likely present. The donor was CMV seropositive and belonged to the group of over 250 seropositive cohort members. Each donor provided a peripheral blood sample, and peripheral blood mononuclear cells were used for TCR beta sequencing. Genomic DNA was extracted from the blood cell samples with the Qiagen DNeasy Blood Extraction Kit. The library was produced with the immunoSEQ multiplex PCR assay. For the multiplex PCR, a mixture combining 60 forward primers for TCR Vbeta segments and 13 reverse primers for TCR Jbeta segments was used. The CDR3 region of rearranged TCR beta genes was amplified from genomic DNA by a multiplex PCR assay. On the Illumina HiSeq System, the amplified TCR beta libraries were sequenced as 87-base-pair reads. The authors processed their data as follows. Across the 700 or so repertoires, a later analysis counted about 81 million unique TCR beta chains, 9 million to 14 million of which were shared by at least two donors. Raw reads were error-corrected and collapsed into unique sequences with a nearest-neighbor algorithm that merged closely related sequences to remove PCR and sequencing errors. V, D and J gene segments were assigned by aligning CDR3 sequences to IMGT reference sequences. Each retained sequence needed at least a six-nucleotide match to both a V gene segment and a J gene segment. Rearrangements were classified as productive when the CDR3 lacked stop codons and remained in frame with V and J, and all other rearrangements were classified as non-productive. CDR3 was defined according to IMGT convention as the region running from the second conserved V-encoded cysteine to the conserved J-encoded phenylalanine. The earlier analysis of 500 to 600 of the donors excluded sequences that lacked an unambiguous match to a single V gene segment. An earlier analysis of fewer than 750 of the donors classified V segments as functional when productive rearrangements were above 56.7% and as segregating when the standard deviation between donors was above 5%. A statistical classification framework was built to diagnose cytomegalovirus status from the catalog of TCR beta chain sequences. In a later analysis, TCR nucleotide sequences were compared against IMGT/GENE-DB human TR gene sequences so that V and J genes could be assigned. Using the TCRdist pipeline, a later analysis assigned CDR3 sequences along with most-parsimonious VDJ recombination scenarios. In a later analysis, every TCR beta chain was defined by the combination of its CDR3 amino acid sequence and its V-gene family, and reads without a unique V-gene family were dropped. In a later analysis, 450 to 600 highly shared, low-generation-probability nucleotide sequences were removed to address suspected cross-contamination and a sequencing artifact. In a later analysis, a clonal expansion index for each public chain was calculated from normalized within-repertoire ranks of inferred template counts. A later analysis computed generation probabilities with a VDJ recombination model fitted to out-of-frame rearrangements, and checked the results against IGoR. In a later analysis, TCR-TCR, TCR-HLA and TCR-CMV co-occurrence was scored with hypergeometric tests, and a repertoire-size bias correction was applied to TCR pairs. A later analysis estimated false discovery rates by permuting HLA or CMV assignments 20 times. In a later analysis, co-occurring TCRs were grouped using DBSCAN, with TCRdist sequence similarity added in when clustering inside HLA-allele-positive subsets. Repertoires with fewer than 30,000 or more than 120,000 public chains, plus five repertoires with anomalous nucleotide sharing, were excluded from co-occurrence clustering. TCRdb mirrors the immuneACCESS table, restricted to in-frame sequences. Some clones are absent from its copies; in checked studies, under half trace to an unresolved V gene, and the reason for the others is unknown. That table furnishes V, J and clone size, whereas the DNA furnished D and trimming. The sample records 98,000 or so clones, 75% to 80% of which are singletons. The ten largest clones take up roughly 6.2% of the sample.

Material: PBMCs. The rearrangement joined TRBV2 to TRBJ2-7; D gene: possibly TRBD1, on 6 matching bases. The origin of this receptor is a man aged 60-69 years in good health and CMV-seropositive. In nucleotides, the sequence is TGTGCCAGCAGTGAACAGGGGTTAGAGCAGTACTTC. Translated, this is CASSEQGLEQYF.